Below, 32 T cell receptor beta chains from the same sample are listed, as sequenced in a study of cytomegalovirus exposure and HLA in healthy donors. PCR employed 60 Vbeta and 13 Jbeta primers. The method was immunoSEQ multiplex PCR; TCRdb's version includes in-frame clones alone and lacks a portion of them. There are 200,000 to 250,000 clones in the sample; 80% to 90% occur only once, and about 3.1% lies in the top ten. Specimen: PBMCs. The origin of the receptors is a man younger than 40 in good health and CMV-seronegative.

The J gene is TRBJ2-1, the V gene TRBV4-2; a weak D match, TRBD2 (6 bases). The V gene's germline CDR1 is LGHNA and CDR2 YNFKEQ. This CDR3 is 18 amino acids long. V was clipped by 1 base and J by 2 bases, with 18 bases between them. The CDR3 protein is CASSQVGAWDSPYNEQFF. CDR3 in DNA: TGTGCCAGCAGCCAAGTCGGCGCTTGGGACTCCCCCTACAATGAGCAGTTCTTC.

This chain's CDR3 is CASSLVRHRESNTGELFF. CDR3 DNA: TGTGCCAGCAGCTTAGTTCGCCATCGGGAATCGAACACCGGGGAGCTGTTTTTT. The rearrangement links TRBV7-9 to TRBJ2-2, with TRBD2 as a possible D gene (5 bases). V lost 1 base and J 0 bases, leaving 15 bases between the germline ends. Germline V CDR1 and CDR2: SEHNR, FQNEAQ (reference sequence). The CDR3 runs 18 residues.

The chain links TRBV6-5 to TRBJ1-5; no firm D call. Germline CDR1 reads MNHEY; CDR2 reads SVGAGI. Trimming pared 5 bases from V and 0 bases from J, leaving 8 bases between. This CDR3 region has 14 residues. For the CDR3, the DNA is TGTGCCAGCAGTGCCACAGATAGCAATCAGCCCCAGCATTTT. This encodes CASSATDSNQPQHF.

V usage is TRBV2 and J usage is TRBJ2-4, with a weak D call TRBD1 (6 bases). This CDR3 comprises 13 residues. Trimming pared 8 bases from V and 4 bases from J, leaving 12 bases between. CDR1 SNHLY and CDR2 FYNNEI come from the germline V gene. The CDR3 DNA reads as TGTGCCAGCGGAGGACAGATTAAAAACATTCAGTACTTC. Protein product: CASGGQIKNIQYF.

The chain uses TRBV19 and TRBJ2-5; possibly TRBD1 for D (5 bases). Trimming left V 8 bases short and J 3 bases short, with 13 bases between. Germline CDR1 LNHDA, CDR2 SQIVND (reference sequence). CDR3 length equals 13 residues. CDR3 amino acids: CASRPTVKETQYF. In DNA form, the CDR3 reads TGTGCCAGTCGACCGACAGTTAAAGAGACCCAGTACTTC.

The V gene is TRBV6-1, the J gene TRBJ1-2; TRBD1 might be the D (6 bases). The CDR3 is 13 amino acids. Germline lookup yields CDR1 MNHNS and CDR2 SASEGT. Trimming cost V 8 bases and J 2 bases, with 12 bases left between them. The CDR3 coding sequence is TGTGCCAGCGGGAGACAGGCGAACTATGGCTACACCTTC. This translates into CASGRQANYGYTF.

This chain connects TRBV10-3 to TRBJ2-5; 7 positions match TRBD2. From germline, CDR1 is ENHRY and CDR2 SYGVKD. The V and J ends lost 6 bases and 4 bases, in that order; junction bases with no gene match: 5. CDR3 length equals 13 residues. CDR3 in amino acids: CAIRGGGSETQYF. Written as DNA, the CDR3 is TGTGCCATCAGGGGCGGGGGATCAGAGACCCAGTACTTC.

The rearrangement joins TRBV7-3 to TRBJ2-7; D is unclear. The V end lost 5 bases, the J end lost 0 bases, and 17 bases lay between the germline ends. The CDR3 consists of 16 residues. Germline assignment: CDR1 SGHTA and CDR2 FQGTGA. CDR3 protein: CASSPQFTNSSYEQYF. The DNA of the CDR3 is TGTGCCAGCAGCCCACAGTTTACCAACAGCTCCTACGAGCAGTACTTC.

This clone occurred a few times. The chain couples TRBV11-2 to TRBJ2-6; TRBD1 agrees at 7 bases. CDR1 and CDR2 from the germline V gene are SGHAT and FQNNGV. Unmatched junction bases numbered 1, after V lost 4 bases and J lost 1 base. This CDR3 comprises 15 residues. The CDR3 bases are TGTGCCAGCAGCTCGACAGGGTCTGGGGCCAACGTCCTGACTTTC. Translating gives CASSSTGSGANVLTF.

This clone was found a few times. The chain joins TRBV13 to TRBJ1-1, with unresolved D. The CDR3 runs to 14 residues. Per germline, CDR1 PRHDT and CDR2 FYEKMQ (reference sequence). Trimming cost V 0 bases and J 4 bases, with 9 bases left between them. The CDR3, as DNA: TGTGCCAGCAGCTTAGGATCGGGATTCACTGAAGCTTTCTTT. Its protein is CASSLGSGFTEAFF. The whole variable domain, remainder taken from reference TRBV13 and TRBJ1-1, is AAGVIQSPRHLIKEKRETATLKCYPIPRHDTVYWYQQGPGQDPQFLISFYEKMQSDKGSIPDRFSAQQFSDYHSELNMSSLELGDSALYFCASSLGSGFTEAFFGQGTRLTVV.

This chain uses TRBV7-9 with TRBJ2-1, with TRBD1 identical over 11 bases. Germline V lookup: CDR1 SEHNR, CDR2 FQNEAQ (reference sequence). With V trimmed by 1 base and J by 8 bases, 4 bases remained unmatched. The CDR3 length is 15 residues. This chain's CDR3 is CASSLGGQGAYEQFF. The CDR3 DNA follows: TGTGCCAGCAGCTTAGGAGGACAGGGGGCGTATGAGCAGTTCTTC.

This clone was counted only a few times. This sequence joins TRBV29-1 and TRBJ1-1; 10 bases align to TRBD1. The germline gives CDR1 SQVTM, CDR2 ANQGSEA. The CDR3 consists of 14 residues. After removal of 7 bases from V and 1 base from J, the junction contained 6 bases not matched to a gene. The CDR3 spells CSARTGGTNTEAFF. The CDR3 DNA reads TGCAGCGCCCGGACAGGGGGGACGAACACTGAAGCTTTCTTT. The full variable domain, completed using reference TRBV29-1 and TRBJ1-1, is SAVISQKPSRDICQRGTSLTIQCQVDSQVTMMFWYRQQPGQSLTLIATANQGSEATYESGFVIDKFPISRPNLTFSTLTVSNMSPEDSSIYLCSARTGGTNTEAFFGQGTRLTVV.

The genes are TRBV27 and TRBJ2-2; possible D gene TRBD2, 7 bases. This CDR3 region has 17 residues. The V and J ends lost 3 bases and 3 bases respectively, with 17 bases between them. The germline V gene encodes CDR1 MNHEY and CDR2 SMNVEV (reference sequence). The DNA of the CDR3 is TGTGCCAGCAGTTTGGACCGGGGGGCTATCGACACCGGGGAGCTGTTTTTT. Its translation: CASSLDRGAIDTGELFF.

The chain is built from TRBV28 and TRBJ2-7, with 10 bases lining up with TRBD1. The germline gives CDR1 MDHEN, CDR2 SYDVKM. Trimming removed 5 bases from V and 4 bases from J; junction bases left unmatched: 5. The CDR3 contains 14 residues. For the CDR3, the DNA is TGTGCCAGCAGTCAGGACAGGGGGTTGTACGAGCAGTACTTC. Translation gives CASSQDRGLYEQYF.

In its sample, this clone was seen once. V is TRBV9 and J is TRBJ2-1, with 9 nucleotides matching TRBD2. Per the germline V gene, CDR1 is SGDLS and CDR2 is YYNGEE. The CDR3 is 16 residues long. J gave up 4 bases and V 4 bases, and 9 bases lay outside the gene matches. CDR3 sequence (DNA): TGTGCCAGCAGCCCCCCAAGCGGGGGGCCTTACAATGAGCAGTTCTTC. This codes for CASSPPSGGPYNEQFF.

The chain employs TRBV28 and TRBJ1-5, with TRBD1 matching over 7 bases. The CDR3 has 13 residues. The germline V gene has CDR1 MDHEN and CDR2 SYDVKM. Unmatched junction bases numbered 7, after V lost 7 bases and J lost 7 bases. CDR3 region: CASTQGREQPQHF. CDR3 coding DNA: TGTGCCAGCACACAGGGGAGAGAGCAGCCCCAGCATTTT.

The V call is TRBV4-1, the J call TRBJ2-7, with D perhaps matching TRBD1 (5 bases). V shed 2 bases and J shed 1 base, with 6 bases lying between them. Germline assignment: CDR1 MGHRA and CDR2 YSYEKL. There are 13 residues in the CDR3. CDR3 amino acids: CASSQQGSYEQYF. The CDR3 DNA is TGCGCCAGCAGCCAACAGGGTTCCTACGAGCAGTACTTC.

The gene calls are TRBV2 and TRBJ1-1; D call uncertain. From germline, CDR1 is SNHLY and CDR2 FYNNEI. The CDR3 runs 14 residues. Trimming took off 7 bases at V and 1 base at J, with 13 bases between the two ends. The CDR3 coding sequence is TGTGCCAGCATGTATTTGGGGAGGAACACTGAAGCTTTCTTT. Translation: CASMYLGRNTEAFF.

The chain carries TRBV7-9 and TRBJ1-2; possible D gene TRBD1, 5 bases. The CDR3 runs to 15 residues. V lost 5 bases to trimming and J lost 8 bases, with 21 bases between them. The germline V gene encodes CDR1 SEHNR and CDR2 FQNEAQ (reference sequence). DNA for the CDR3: TGTGCCAGCAGCCCAACACGGACATCCAGCGAGGGCTACACCTTC. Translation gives CASSPTRTSSEGYTF.

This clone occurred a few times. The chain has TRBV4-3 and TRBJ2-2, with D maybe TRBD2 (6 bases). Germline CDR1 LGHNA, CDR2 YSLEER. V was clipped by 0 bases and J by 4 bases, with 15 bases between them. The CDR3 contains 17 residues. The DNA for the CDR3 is TGCGCCAGCAGCCAAGAAAGGGACTTATTTAGCACCGGGGAGCTGTTTTTT. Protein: CASSQERDLFSTGELFF.

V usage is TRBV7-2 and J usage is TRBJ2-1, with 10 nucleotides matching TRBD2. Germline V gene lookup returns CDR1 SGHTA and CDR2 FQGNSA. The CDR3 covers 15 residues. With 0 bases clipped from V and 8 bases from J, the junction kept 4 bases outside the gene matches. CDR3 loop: CASSLASGGAYEQFF. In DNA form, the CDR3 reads TGTGCCAGCAGCTTAGCCAGCGGGGGGGCTTATGAGCAGTTCTTC.

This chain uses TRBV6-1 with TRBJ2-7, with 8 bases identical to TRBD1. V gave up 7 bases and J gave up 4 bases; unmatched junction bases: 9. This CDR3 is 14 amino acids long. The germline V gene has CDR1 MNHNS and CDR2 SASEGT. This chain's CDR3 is CASNDGQGRYEQYF. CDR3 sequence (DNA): TGTGCCAGCAATGACGGACAGGGACGGTACGAGCAGTACTTC.

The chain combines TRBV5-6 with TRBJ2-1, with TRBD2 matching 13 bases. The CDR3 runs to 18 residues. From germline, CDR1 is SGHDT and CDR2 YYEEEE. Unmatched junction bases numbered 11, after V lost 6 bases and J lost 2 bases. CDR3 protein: CASKRTSGGLPTYNEQFF. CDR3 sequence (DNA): TGTGCCAGCAAGCGGACTAGCGGGGGCCTACCCACCTACAATGAGCAGTTCTTC.

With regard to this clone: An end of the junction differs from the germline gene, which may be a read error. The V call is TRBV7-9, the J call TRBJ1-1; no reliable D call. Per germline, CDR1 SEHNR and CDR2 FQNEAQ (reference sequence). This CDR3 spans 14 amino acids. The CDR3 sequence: CSSSLEQPNTEAFF. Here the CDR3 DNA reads TGTTCCAGCAGCTTAGAACAGCCCAACACTGAAGCTTTCTTT.

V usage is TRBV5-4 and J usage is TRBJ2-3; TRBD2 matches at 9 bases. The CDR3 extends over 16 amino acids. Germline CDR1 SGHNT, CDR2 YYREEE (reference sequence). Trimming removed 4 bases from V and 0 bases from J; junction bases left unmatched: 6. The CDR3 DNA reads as TGTGCCAGCAGCCAAGGGACTAGCTTTAGCACAGATACGCAGTATTTT. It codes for CASSQGTSFSTDTQYF.

This CDR3 is CASISQGSFYSNQPQHF. In DNA, the CDR3 is TGTGCCAGCATCAGCCAGGGCTCTTTTTATAGCAATCAGCCCCAGCATTTT. The chain uses TRBV28 and TRBJ1-5; D is possibly TRBD1 (5 bases). The CDR3 consists of 17 residues. The germline V gene has CDR1 MDHEN and CDR2 SYDVKM. V lost 7 bases and J lost 0, with 19 bases in between.

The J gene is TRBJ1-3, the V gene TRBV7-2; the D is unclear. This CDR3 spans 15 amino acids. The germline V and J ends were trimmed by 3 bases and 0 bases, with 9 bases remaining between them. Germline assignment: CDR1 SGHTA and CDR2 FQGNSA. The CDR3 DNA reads TGTGCCAGCAGCTTCGCAGGAATCTCTGGAAACACCATATATTTT. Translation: CASSFAGISGNTIYF.

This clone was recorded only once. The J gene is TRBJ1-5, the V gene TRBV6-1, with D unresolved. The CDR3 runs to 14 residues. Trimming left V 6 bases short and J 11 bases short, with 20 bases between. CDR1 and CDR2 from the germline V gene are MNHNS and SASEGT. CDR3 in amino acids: CASRALAERVSQHF. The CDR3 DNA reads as TGTGCCAGCAGAGCCCTAGCCGAGAGGGTGTCCCAGCATTTT.

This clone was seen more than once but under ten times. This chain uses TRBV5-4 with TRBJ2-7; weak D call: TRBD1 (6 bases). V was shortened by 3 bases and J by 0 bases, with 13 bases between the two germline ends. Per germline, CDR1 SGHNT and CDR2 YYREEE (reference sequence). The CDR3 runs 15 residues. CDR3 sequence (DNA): TGTGCCAGCAGCTCGGGGCAGGGACACTCCTACGAGCAGTACTTC. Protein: CASSSGQGHSYEQYF. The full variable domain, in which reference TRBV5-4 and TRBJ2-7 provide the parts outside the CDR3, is ETGVTQSPTHLIKTRGQQVTLRCSSQSGHNTVSWYQQALGQGPQFIFQYYREEENGRGNFPPRFSGLQFPNYSSELNVNALELDDSALYLCASSSGQGHSYEQYFGPGTRLTVT.

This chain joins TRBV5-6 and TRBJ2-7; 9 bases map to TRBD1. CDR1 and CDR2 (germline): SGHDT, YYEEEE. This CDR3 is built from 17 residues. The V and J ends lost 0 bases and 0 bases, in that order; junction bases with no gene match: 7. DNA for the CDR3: TGTGCCAGCAGCTTGGAATGGGGACAGGGCCTCTCCTACGAGCAGTACTTC. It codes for CASSLEWGQGLSYEQYF.

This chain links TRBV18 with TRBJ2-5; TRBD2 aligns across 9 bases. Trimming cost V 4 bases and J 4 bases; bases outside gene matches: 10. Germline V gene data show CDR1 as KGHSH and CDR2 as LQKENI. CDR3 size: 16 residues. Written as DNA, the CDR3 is TGTGCCAGCTCACAGGGAGCGGGGGGCCTTGCAGAGACCCAGTACTTC. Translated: CASSQGAGGLAETQYF.

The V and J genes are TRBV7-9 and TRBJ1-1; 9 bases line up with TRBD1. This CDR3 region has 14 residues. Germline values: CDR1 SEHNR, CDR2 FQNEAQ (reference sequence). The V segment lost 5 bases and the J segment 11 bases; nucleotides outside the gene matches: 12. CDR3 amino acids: CASSVQGARVGAFF. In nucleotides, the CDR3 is TGTGCCAGCAGCGTACAGGGGGCGCGGGTCGGGGCTTTCTTT.